Listed below are T cell receptor beta chains from one sample, sequenced in a study of response to subunit inactivated influenza vaccine. TCRdb passed the RT-PCR reads through MiXCR, listing each CDR3 protein once. The data show fewer than 600,000 distinct CDR3 sequences, with 7.2% seen just once and about an eighth held by the top ten. The material was PBMCs from blood, obtained around 25 months after vaccination. These receptors all come from a man between 45 and 75 years old who received an inactivated influenza vaccine. CDR3s include the opening cysteine and the closing phenylalanine or tryptophan. A D gene is named only where the DNA matches it firmly. A row's size may be missing; if present it is once, few, many or a size class.

abundance: NA
v_gene: TRBV11-1
d_gene: TRBD2
j_gene: TRBJ2-1
CDR3nt: TGTGCCAGCAGCACTACGTGGACTAGCGGGGGATGGGATGAGCAGTTCTTC
CDR3aa: CASSTTWTSGGWDEQFF

abundance: NA
v_gene: TRBV4-2
d_gene: TRBD1
j_gene: TRBJ2-5
CDR3nt: TGTGCCAGCAGCCAAGGGACAGGGGGCACGAACCAAGAGACCCAGTACTTC
CDR3aa: CASSQGTGGTNQETQYF

abundance: NA
v_gene: TRBV12-3/TRBV12-4
d_gene: TRBD1
j_gene: TRBJ2-7
CDR3nt: TGTGCCAGCAGTTTATCGGGGGTAGGGACAGGGACCTACGAGCAGTACTTC
CDR3aa: CASSLSGVGTGTYEQYF

abundance: few
v_gene: TRBV5-5
d_gene: TRBD1
j_gene: TRBJ1-6
CDR3nt: TGTGCCAGCAGCTATTCGGGACAGGGTTGGTCACCCCTCCACTTT
CDR3aa: CASSYSGQGWSPLHF

abundance: NA
v_gene: TRBV30
d_gene: NA
j_gene: TRBJ2-1
CDR3nt: TGTGCCTGGAGTGTCCTTAACCGAGCGACTTACAATGAGCAGTTCTTC
CDR3aa: CAWSVLNRATYNEQFF

abundance: few
v_gene: TRBV30
d_gene: TRBD2
j_gene: TRBJ2-1
CDR3nt: TGTGCCTGGACTGTGGGACTAGCGGGATACAATGAGCAGTTCTTC
CDR3aa: CAWTVGLAGYNEQFF

abundance: NA
v_gene: TRBV20-1
d_gene: NA
j_gene: TRBJ1-1
CDR3nt: TGCAGTGCTAGAGATTCGACGGGTGGAGGGACTGAAGCTTTCTTT
CDR3aa: CSARDSTGGGTEAFF

abundance: NA
v_gene: TRBV7-2
d_gene: TRBD1
j_gene: TRBJ1-6
CDR3nt: TGTGCCAGCAGCTCCGGGACAGGAGTCTATAATTCACCCCTCCACTTT
CDR3aa: CASSSGTGVYNSPLHF

abundance: few
v_gene: TRBV2
d_gene: NA
j_gene: TRBJ2-3
CDR3nt: TGTGCCAGCAAGGTGGGAGATACGCAGTATTTT
CDR3aa: CASKVGDTQYF

abundance: NA
v_gene: TRBV3-1
d_gene: TRBD1
j_gene: TRBJ2-7
CDR3nt: TGTGCCAGCAGCCGTACTTCCATGACAGGGCGATCCTACGAGCAGTACTTC
CDR3aa: CASSRTSMTGRSYEQYF

abundance: NA
v_gene: TRBV11-1
d_gene: TRBD2
j_gene: TRBJ2-1
CDR3nt: TGTGCCAGCAGCCCTCAGACTAGCGCCAATGAGCAGTTCTTC
CDR3aa: CASSPQTSANEQFF

abundance: few
v_gene: TRBV7-2
d_gene: NA
j_gene: TRBJ2-5
CDR3nt: TGTGCCAGCAGCTTCAACCAGGGCTGGGAGACCCAGTACTTC
CDR3aa: CASSFNQGWETQYF

abundance: few
v_gene: TRBV12-3/TRBV12-4
d_gene: NA
j_gene: TRBJ2-2
CDR3nt: TGTGCCAGCAGTGACCGGGACTTCACCGGGGAGCTGTTTTTT
CDR3aa: CASSDRDFTGELFF

abundance: many
v_gene: TRBV7-2
d_gene: NA
j_gene: TRBJ1-2
CDR3nt: TGTGCCAGCAGCTTTACAGGGACCAACTATGGCTACACCTTC
CDR3aa: CASSFTGTNYGYTF

abundance: many
v_gene: TRBV5-6
d_gene: TRBD1
j_gene: TRBJ1-5
CDR3nt: TGCGCCAGCAGCTTGGGACAGAGCAATCAGCCCCAGCATTTT
CDR3aa: CASSLGQSNQPQHF

abundance: NA
v_gene: TRBV20-1
d_gene: NA
j_gene: TRBJ1-2
CDR3nt: TGCAGTGCTATAGACAGATCCTATGGCTACACCTTC
CDR3aa: CSAIDRSYGYTF

abundance: few
v_gene: TRBV6-2/TRBV6-3
d_gene: NA
j_gene: TRBJ1-5
CDR3nt: TGTGCCAGCAGTCCTTTAGCGGTCAATCAGCCCCAGCATTTT
CDR3aa: CASSPLAVNQPQHF

abundance: NA
v_gene: TRBV20-1
d_gene: NA
j_gene: TRBJ2-2
CDR3nt: TGCAGTCCTCTCCGCACCGGGGAGCTGTTTTTT
CDR3aa: CSPLRTGELFF

abundance: few
v_gene: TRBV5-6
d_gene: TRBD1
j_gene: TRBJ2-7
CDR3nt: TGTGCCAGCCGGGACAGACTGACCTACGAGCAGTACTTC
CDR3aa: CASRDRLTYEQYF

abundance: few
v_gene: TRBV4-3
d_gene: NA
j_gene: TRBJ1-5
CDR3nt: TGCGCCAGCAGCCAAGCTCAGGACGGGTCTCAGCCCCAGCATTTT
CDR3aa: CASSQAQDGSQPQHF

abundance: few
v_gene: TRBV10-2
d_gene: NA
j_gene: TRBJ1-6
CDR3nt: TGCGCCAGCAGGACTCCAGGGAGCTCCTATAATTCACCCCTCCACTTT
CDR3aa: CASRTPGSSYNSPLHF

abundance: many
v_gene: TRBV2
d_gene: TRBD1
j_gene: TRBJ1-4
CDR3nt: TGTGCCAGCAGAGACCGGACAGGGCTTGAAAAACTGTTTTTT
CDR3aa: CASRDRTGLEKLFF

abundance: NA
v_gene: TRBV21-1
d_gene: NA
j_gene: TRBJ2-3
CDR3nt: TGTGCCAGCAGCAAACTGGCCGGGACAGTATACACAGATACGCAGTATTTT
CDR3aa: CASSKLAGTVYTDTQYF

abundance: few
v_gene: TRBV7-2
d_gene: NA
j_gene: TRBJ1-5
CDR3nt: TGTGCCAGCAGCTTAGTTAGGAGCTCCAATCAGCCCCAGCATTTT
CDR3aa: CASSLVRSSNQPQHF

abundance: many
v_gene: TRBV5-1
d_gene: NA
j_gene: TRBJ1-1
CDR3nt: TGCGCCAGCAGCTTTGGCTCCAGTGGGGACACTGAAGCTTTCTTT
CDR3aa: CASSFGSSGDTEAFF

abundance: few
v_gene: TRBV15
d_gene: NA
j_gene: TRBJ1-4
CDR3nt: TGTGCCACCAGCAGAGATCTCTTCGATGAAAAACTGTTTTTT
CDR3aa: CATSRDLFDEKLFF

abundance: NA
v_gene: TRBV12-3/TRBV12-4
d_gene: NA
j_gene: TRBJ2-1
CDR3nt: TGTGCCAGCAGTTTAGAGGGGATGGGGGGGGGCCGGAATGAGCAGTTCTTC
CDR3aa: CASSLEGMGGGRNEQFF

abundance: NA
v_gene: TRBV20-1
d_gene: TRBD2
j_gene: TRBJ2-1
CDR3nt: TGCAGTGCTAGAATCAGCGGGAGGGAGTACAATGAGCAGTTCTTC
CDR3aa: CSARISGREYNEQFF

abundance: many
v_gene: TRBV3-1
d_gene: NA
j_gene: TRBJ2-1
CDR3nt: TGTGCCAGCAGCCAAGATGTCTTGTCCCTCTACAATGAGCAGTTCTTC
CDR3aa: CASSQDVLSLYNEQFF

abundance: many
v_gene: TRBV20-1
d_gene: NA
j_gene: TRBJ2-7
CDR3nt: TGCAGTGCTACGTCTGTGGTAGGAGACTACGAGCAGTACTTC
CDR3aa: CSATSVVGDYEQYF

abundance: NA
v_gene: TRBV20-1
d_gene: NA
j_gene: TRBJ1-1
CDR3nt: TGCAGTGCTAGAGAGGGATCGGGTATGGTCACTGAAGCTTTCTTT
CDR3aa: CSAREGSGMVTEAFF

abundance: NA
v_gene: TRBV3-1
d_gene: TRBD1
j_gene: TRBJ1-2
CDR3nt: TGTGCCAGCAGCCAAGGCGGGACAGGCTGGGTATATGGCTACACCTTC
CDR3aa: CASSQGGTGWVYGYTF

abundance: NA
v_gene: TRBV5-4
d_gene: NA
j_gene: TRBJ2-3
CDR3nt: TGTGCCAGCAGCACATATAGAGGAGATACGCAGTATTTT
CDR3aa: CASSTYRGDTQYF

abundance: few
v_gene: TRBV2
d_gene: TRBD2
j_gene: TRBJ2-3
CDR3nt: TGTGCCAGCACGGGGGGAGATACGCAGTATTTT
CDR3aa: CASTGGDTQYF

abundance: many
v_gene: TRBV9
d_gene: TRBD1
j_gene: TRBJ2-2
CDR3nt: TGTGCCAGCAGCGTAGGGGCGGCAGGGGGTTCCGGGGAGCTGTTTTTT
CDR3aa: CASSVGAAGGSGELFF

abundance: NA
v_gene: TRBV15
d_gene: TRBD1
j_gene: TRBJ2-2
CDR3nt: TGTGCCACCAGCAGATTAGGACAGGTCAACACCGGGGAGCTGTTTTTT
CDR3aa: CATSRLGQVNTGELFF

abundance: few
v_gene: TRBV10-3
d_gene: NA
j_gene: TRBJ2-5
CDR3nt: TGTGCCATCAGTGAAGGGGCTAAAGAGACCCAGTACTTC
CDR3aa: CAISEGAKETQYF

abundance: NA
v_gene: TRBV14
d_gene: NA
j_gene: TRBJ2-2
CDR3nt: TGTGCCAGCAGCCAAGACCCCCTTCGACATTACACCGGGGAGCTGTTTTTT
CDR3aa: CASSQDPLRHYTGELFF

abundance: NA
v_gene: TRBV12-3/TRBV12-4
d_gene: TRBD1
j_gene: TRBJ2-2
CDR3nt: TGTGCCAGCAGTTTACACAGGGGGAACACCGGGGAGCTGTTTTTT
CDR3aa: CASSLHRGNTGELFF

abundance: many
v_gene: TRBV10-3
d_gene: NA
j_gene: TRBJ2-5
CDR3nt: TGTGCCATCAGTGAGGGGCGGGTGACACCCGATTTCCAAGAGACCCAGTACTTC
CDR3aa: CAISEGRVTPDFQETQYF

abundance: NA
v_gene: TRBV11-3
d_gene: NA
j_gene: TRBJ2-4
CDR3nt: TGTGCCAGCAGCATTGGACTCAAAAGTCCAAAAAACATTCAGTACTTC
CDR3aa: CASSIGLKSPKNIQYF

abundance: NA
v_gene: TRBV28
d_gene: NA
j_gene: TRBJ2-5
CDR3nt: TGTGCCAGCAGTTTAGTGGCGGGGCTTCAACAAGAGACCCAGTACTTC
CDR3aa: CASSLVAGLQQETQYF

abundance: NA
v_gene: TRBV27
d_gene: TRBD1
j_gene: TRBJ2-7
CDR3nt: TGTGCCAGCAGTTACTCCTCGGGACAGAGGATCTACGAGCAGTACTTC
CDR3aa: CASSYSSGQRIYEQYF

abundance: NA
v_gene: TRBV20-1
d_gene: TRBD1
j_gene: TRBJ2-2
CDR3nt: TGCAGTGCTGAAATACAGGGGGCGAACACCGGGGAGCTGTTTTTT
CDR3aa: CSAEIQGANTGELFF

abundance: NA
v_gene: TRBV20-1
d_gene: NA
j_gene: TRBJ2-5
CDR3nt: TGCAGTGCCCCCCTCGGAAGGAGGGAGACCCAGTACTTC
CDR3aa: CSAPLGRRETQYF

abundance: many
v_gene: TRBV12-3/TRBV12-4
d_gene: NA
j_gene: TRBJ2-1
CDR3nt: TGTGCCAGCAGTTTAGCCGGCTCCTACAATGAGCAGTTCTTC
CDR3aa: CASSLAGSYNEQFF

abundance: many
v_gene: TRBV6-2/TRBV6-3
d_gene: TRBD2
j_gene: TRBJ2-1
CDR3nt: TGTGCCAGCAGTTTTAGCGGGAGGGCCGAGGATGAGCAGTTCTTC
CDR3aa: CASSFSGRAEDEQFF

abundance: many
v_gene: TRBV29-1
d_gene: TRBD1
j_gene: TRBJ1-3
CDR3nt: TGCAGCGTTTGGACAGGGGCTGGAAACACCATATATTTT
CDR3aa: CSVWTGAGNTIYF

abundance: NA
v_gene: TRBV28
d_gene: NA
j_gene: TRBJ2-3
CDR3nt: TGTGCCAGCAGCTTAACACACACGGATACGCAGTATTTT
CDR3aa: CASSLTHTDTQYF